This T cell receptor (beta chain) was captured by sequencing in a study of blood T cell repertoires in COVID-19. At the level of the study: From T cells, B-cell-depleted T cells, or PBMCs came the material, which was cDNA or gDNA.

This CDR3 has 17 residues. V shed 1 base and J 2 bases; nucleotides not matched to a gene: 4. Germline CDR1 is SGHTA and CDR2 is FQGNSA. TCRdb's table, derived via immunoSEQ multiplex PCR, lists solely in-frame clones and lacks some. The data contain 93,000 or so clones, roughly 84% of them seen just once; the ten biggest clones take up roughly 13%. The sequenced sample was peripheral blood. The chain carries TRBV7-2 and TRBJ2-3; 12 bases match TRBD2. The source of this sequence is a human donor in a cohort sampled during active or convalescent COVID-19. Here the CDR3 DNA reads TGTGCCAGCAGCTTAGTCGCTAGCGGGGGGGTCACAGATACGCAGTATTTT. It is translated as CASSLVASGGVTDTQYF.